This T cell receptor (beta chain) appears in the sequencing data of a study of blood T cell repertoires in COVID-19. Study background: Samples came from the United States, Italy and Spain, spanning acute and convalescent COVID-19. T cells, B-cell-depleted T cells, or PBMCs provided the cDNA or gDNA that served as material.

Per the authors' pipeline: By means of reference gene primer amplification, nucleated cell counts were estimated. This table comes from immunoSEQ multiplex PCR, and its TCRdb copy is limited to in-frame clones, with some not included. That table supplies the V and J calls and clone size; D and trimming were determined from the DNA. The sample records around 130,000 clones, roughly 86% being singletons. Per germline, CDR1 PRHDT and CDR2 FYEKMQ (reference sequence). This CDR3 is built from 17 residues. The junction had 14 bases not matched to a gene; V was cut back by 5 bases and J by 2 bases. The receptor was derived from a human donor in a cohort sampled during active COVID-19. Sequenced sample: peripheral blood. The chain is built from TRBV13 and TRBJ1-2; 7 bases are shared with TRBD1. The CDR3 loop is CASSPMQGQQINYGYTF. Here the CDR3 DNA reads TGTGCCAGCAGCCCCATGCAGGGACAGCAGATAAACTATGGCTACACCTTC. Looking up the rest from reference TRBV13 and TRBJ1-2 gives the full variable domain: AAGVIQSPRHLIKEKRETATLKCYPIPRHDTVYWYQQGPGQDPQFLISFYEKMQSDKGSIPDRFSAQQFSDYHSELNMSSLELGDSALYFCASSPMQGQQINYGYTFGSGTRLTVV.